The rows below give T cell receptor beta chains drawn from one sample of a study of cytomegalovirus exposure and HLA in healthy donors. Here immunoSEQ multiplex PCR was the method, and the copy in TCRdb shows in-frame clones only, minus some. Altogether 150,000 to 200,000 clones are present, roughly 86% being singletons, with the ten largest covering 1.5% to 2%. Material: PBMCs. The receptors were gathered from a woman between 18 and 30 years old in good health and CMV-seronegative. Each CDR3 is given with its conserved first and last residue. D genes are given only for firm matches. Clone size is stated in some rows and not others, as once, few, many or a class when expanded.

v_call	clone_size	j_call	d_call	cdr3_aa	cdr3_nt
TRBV7-9	NA	TRBJ1-1	NA	CASSRLGGEAFF	TGTGCCAGCAGCCGGCTGGGGGGTGAAGCTTTCTTT
TRBV5-6	NA	TRBJ2-1	NA	CASSHYRYNEQFF	TGTGCCAGCAGCCACTACAGGTACAATGAGCAGTTCTTC
TRBV5-1	NA	TRBJ2-7	TRBD1	CASSLGQGHHEQYF	TGCGCCAGCAGCTTGGGACAGGGTCACCACGAGCAGTACTTC
TRBV12-5	NA	TRBJ1-5	NA	CASGTPGHQPQHF	TGTGCTAGTGGCACTCCAGGGCATCAGCCCCAGCATTTT
TRBV4-1	few	TRBJ2-1	TRBD1	CASSLTGDPYNEQFF	TGCGCCAGCAGCCTAACAGGGGACCCCTACAATGAGCAGTTCTTC
TRBV15	NA	TRBJ1-2	NA	CATSRDGQGYGYTF	TGTGCCACCAGCAGAGATGGGCAGGGCTATGGCTACACCTTC
TRBV5-5	NA	TRBJ1-2	NA	CASSLEEGLYGYTF	TGTGCCAGCAGCTTGGAGGAGGGACTTTATGGCTACACCTTC
TRBV7-9	NA	TRBJ1-4	TRBD1	CASSRGQGEKLFF	TGTGCCAGCAGCCGGGGACAGGGGGAAAAACTGTTTTTT
TRBV14	NA	TRBJ2-3	TRBD1	CASSSRTGGRHTDTQYF	TGTGCCAGCAGCTCCCGGACAGGGGGCCGGCACACAGATACGCAGTATTTT
TRBV11-3	NA	TRBJ2-2	NA	CASSPRLNTGELFF	TGTGCCAGCAGCCCTAGGCTGAACACCGGGGAGCTGTTTTTT
TRBV19	NA	TRBJ2-5	TRBD2	CASSIAGRREGREIVNLKTQYF	TGTGCCAGTAGTATCGCGGGGAGGCGGGAGGGCCGAGAAATTGTTAATTTGAAGACCCAGTACTTC
TRBV6-1	NA	TRBJ1-3	NA	CASSERAGSSGNTIYF	TGTGCCAGCAGTGAACGGGCGGGTAGCTCTGGAAACACCATATATTTT
TRBV7-8	once	TRBJ2-1	TRBD2	CASSLEGLAVNEQFF	TGTGCCAGCAGCTTAGAAGGACTAGCGGTTAATGAGCAGTTCTTC
TRBV10-3	NA	TRBJ1-1	TRBD1	CAIRTDRGTEAFF	TGTGCCATCAGGACCGACAGGGGCACTGAAGCTTTCTTT
TRBV28	NA	TRBJ1-1	NA	CASNRAGGTEAFF	TGTGCCAGCAACAGGGCAGGTGGCACTGAAGCTTTCTTT
TRBV15	once	TRBJ1-5	NA	CATSRDRGGARKNQPQHF	TGTGCCACCAGCAGAGATCGGGGGGGCGCGAGGAAAAATCAGCCCCAGCATTTT
TRBV2	NA	TRBJ2-7	TRBD1	CASSEMSGGTGVGEQYF	TGTGCCAGCAGTGAAATGAGCGGCGGGACAGGGGTAGGCGAGCAGTACTTC
TRBV6-5	NA	TRBJ1-2	TRBD1	CASSYDQGARGYTF	TGTGCCAGCAGTTACGACCAGGGGGCGAGGGGCTACACCTTC
TRBV5-8	NA	TRBJ1-5	NA	CASSLGAGGYQPQHF	TGTGCCAGCAGCTTGGGGGCGGGGGGCTATCAGCCCCAGCATTTT
TRBV12-5	NA	TRBJ2-3	TRBD1	CASGDRYTDTQYF	TGTGCTAGCGGGGACAGGTACACAGATACGCAGTATTTT
TRBV5-1	NA	TRBJ2-1	NA	CASSRLGSDNEQFF	TGCGCCAGCAGCCGTCTCGGTAGCGACAATGAGCAGTTCTTC
TRBV11-3	NA	TRBJ2-7	TRBD2	CASSPGLAEWSHEQYF	TGTGCCAGCAGCCCGGGACTAGCGGAATGGTCCCACGAGCAGTACTTC
TRBV19	NA	TRBJ1-1	NA	CASSLLYTEAFF	TGTGCCAGTAGTCTCCTGTACACTGAAGCTTTCTTT
TRBV15	NA	TRBJ1-5	TRBD1	CATSRPGQGKDQPQHF	TGTGCCACCAGCAGACCCGGACAGGGGAAAGACCAGCCCCAGCATTTT
TRBV2	once	TRBJ2-7	NA	CASSEGPYEQYF	TGTGCCAGCAGTGAAGGGCCATACGAGCAGTACTTC
TRBV19	NA	TRBJ1-2	TRBD1	CATATGGLSNYGYTF	TGTGCCACCGCGACAGGGGGCCTCTCTAACTATGGCTACACCTTC
TRBV4-3	NA	TRBJ2-2	TRBD2	CASSQEGGLAILAGELFF	TGCGCCAGCAGCCAAGAGGGGGGACTAGCGATCTTAGCCGGGGAGCTGTTTTTT
TRBV25-1	NA	TRBJ2-1	TRBD1	CASSERTGLYNEQFF	TGTGCCAGCAGTGAAAGGACAGGATTATACAATGAGCAGTTCTTC
TRBV30	few	TRBJ2-2	NA	CAWSVLGTGELFF	TGTGCCTGGAGTGTACTCGGGACCGGGGAGCTGTTTTTT
TRBV6-1	NA	TRBJ2-6	NA	CASSAQGTGANVLTF	TGTGCCAGCAGTGCTCAGGGAACTGGGGCCAACGTCCTGACTTTC